This record covers a single T cell receptor beta chain. What it recognizes is unknown. V shed 3 bases and J 5 bases; nucleotides not matched to a gene: 4. Germline-derived CDR1 and CDR2 are SGHAT and FQNNGV. There are 16 residues in the CDR3. This sample is part of a study of cytomegalovirus exposure and HLA in healthy donors. Primers for the PCR totalled 60 Vbeta and 13 Jbeta. The protocol was immunoSEQ multiplex PCR, while the TCRdb copy is restricted to in-frame clones and leaves out a portion. Seen here are 90,000 to 110,000 clones, around 81% observed once, and the top ten hold roughly 2.3%. Overall study results and limits: Presence/absence analyses assumed roughly uniform sequencing depth across donors, which may not hold.

The rearrangement uses TRBV11-2 and TRBJ2-1, with 13 bases aligning to TRBD2. This TCR was sampled from a woman aged 25 to 39 in good health and CMV-seronegative. The source material was PBMCs. CDR3 loop: CASSLIGTSGNNEQFF. The CDR3 coding sequence is TGTGCCAGCAGCTTGATCGGGACTAGCGGGAACAATGAGCAGTTCTTC.